These 5 T cell receptor beta chains share one sample of origin, sequenced in a study of T cell responses to AZD1222 COVID-19 vaccine. The data were produced by immunoSEQ multiplex PCR, yet TCRdb's version contains in-frame clones alone and is incomplete. The sample lists 85,000 to 100,000 clones; around 85% were seen once. Sequencing used peripheral blood, obtained on day 0 of AZD1222 vaccination. These receptors all come from an adult in good health.

The V and J genes are TRBV11-2 and TRBJ2-1, with D perhaps matching TRBD1 (5 bases). V was shortened by 1 base and J by 0 bases, with 13 bases between the two germline ends. CDR3 length: 17 residues. The germline gives CDR1 SGHAT, CDR2 FQNNGV. The CDR3 region is CASSLGWRQSSYNEQFF. CDR3 DNA sequence: TGTGCCAGCAGCTTAGGGTGGAGACAGAGCTCCTACAATGAGCAGTTCTTC.

This chain uses TRBV12-5 with TRBJ1-4; no reliable D call. There are 12 residues in the CDR3. Germline V CDR1 and CDR2: LGHNT, FRNRAP. V was pared by 2 bases and J by 8 bases, with 6 bases between. This CDR3 reads CASGLTQEKLFF. The CDR3 coding sequence is TGTGCTAGTGGTTTGACCCAGGAAAAACTGTTTTTT. The entire variable domain, with the rest obtained from reference TRBV12-5 and TRBJ1-4, is as follows: DARVTQTPRHKVTEMGQEVTMRCQPILGHNTVFWYRQTMMQGLELLAYFRNRAPLDDSGMPKDRFSAEMPDATLATLKIQPSEPRDSAVYFCASGLTQEKLFFGSGTQLSVL.

The chain carries TRBV6-2 or TRBV6-3 and TRBJ1-1, with unresolved D. Trimming pared 2 bases from V and 0 bases from J, leaving 13 bases between. This CDR3 is 16 amino acids long. Germline CDR1 MNHEY, CDR2 SVGEGT. The CDR3 bases are TGTGCCAGCAGTTACACGGCAGGTCTCCTGAACACTGAAGCTTTCTTT. Amino acid sequence: CASSYTAGLLNTEAFF.

This clone was picked up one time. This chain uses TRBV19 with TRBJ2-7; 8 bases map to TRBD2. V shed 5 bases and J 5 bases; nucleotides not matched to a gene: 8. CDR1 and CDR2 from the germline V gene are LNHDA and SQIVND (reference sequence). The CDR3 is made up of 14 amino acids. The CDR3 DNA reads TGTGCCAGTAGTTTGAGCGGGAGTAGCCACGAGCAGTACTTC. As protein: CASSLSGSSHEQYF.

The chain is built from TRBV19 and TRBJ2-1; 10 nucleotides align to TRBD2. Germline loops: CDR1 LNHDA, CDR2 SQIVND (reference sequence). The J segment lost 2 bases and the V segment lost 3 bases, leaving 7 bases of the junction unmatched. This CDR3 spans 17 amino acids. CDR3 region: CASSIGTSAFPYNEQFF. The CDR3 DNA sequence: TGTGCCAGTAGTATTGGGACTAGCGCATTTCCCTACAATGAGCAGTTCTTC.